The entry that follows covers one T cell receptor (beta chain) sequence. V lost 2 bases to trimming and J lost 3 bases, with 10 bases between them. The CDR3 sequence is 14 residues long. Germline lookup yields CDR1 SGHTA and CDR2 FQGTGA. The data stem from a study of blood T cell repertoires in COVID-19. In the study overall: Acute-phase and convalescent COVID-19 samples originated in the United States, Italy and Spain.

The protocol was immunoSEQ multiplex PCR, while the TCRdb copy is restricted to in-frame clones and leaves out a portion. The sample has 400,000 to 550,000 clones, roughly 85% seen once; the top ten hold approximately 2%. Each participant's cohort was designated according to participant-reported clinical history. Input material: PBMCs or T cells enriched from blood (not recorded which). The chain has TRBV7-3 and TRBJ1-1, with TRBD1 as a possible D gene (6 bases). The sequence derives from a woman younger than 30 with acute COVID-19. The CDR3 DNA sequence: TGTGCCAGCAGCTTAGTAGGGGGGGACACTGAAGCTTTCTTT. Protein: CASSLVGGDTEAFF.